Each of the 10 T cell receptor beta chains below was sequenced from the same sample in a study of T-cell memory formation after mild COVID-19. TCRdb recomputed calls from the 5' RACE reads with MiXCR, one row per CDR3 protein. The sample consists of 250,000 to 400,000 distinct CDR3 sequences, roughly an eighth of them appearing once. Sequences were obtained from PBMCs or a T cell subset sorted from them (not recorded which). These receptor sequences come from a man aged 18 to 30 who had mild COVID-19 (a few samples of this study predate the infection). Cell type and time point are not known.

This clonotype has ten or more counts. The rearrangement links TRBV5-1 to TRBJ2-6, with TRBD1 matching over 8 bases. Germline V gene lookup returns CDR1 SGHRS and CDR2 YFSETQ. The CDR3 is 15 amino acids. V shed 4 bases and J 2 bases; nucleotides not matched to a gene: 2. The CDR3 sequence: CASSEQGAGANVLTF. The CDR3 DNA reads as TGCGCCAGCAGCGAACAGGGGGCTGGGGCCAACGTCCTGACTTTC.

V gene TRBV13 combines with J gene TRBJ1-4, with 8 bases that match TRBD1. V dropped 5 bases and J dropped 4; count of bases not matched to a gene: 6. The germline V gene encodes CDR1 PRHDT and CDR2 FYEKMQ (reference sequence). The CDR3 totals 15 residues. CDR3 DNA: TGTGCCAGCAGCCAAGGACAGGGCATTAATGAAAAACTGTTTTTT. Translated, it gives CASSQGQGINEKLFF.

This chain joins TRBV29-1 and TRBJ1-2; the D gene is possibly TRBD1 (5 bases). Trimming shortened V by 3 bases and J by 7 bases, and 12 bases separated the two germline ends. The CDR3 sequence is 12 residues long. Germline CDR1 reads SQVTM; CDR2 reads ANQGSEA. The CDR3 sequence is CSVDEGLGGYTF. The CDR3 nucleotides read TGCAGCGTTGACGAGGGGTTAGGTGGCTACACCTTC.

This clonotype came up many times. J is TRBJ1-2 and V is TRBV20-1, with a weak D call TRBD1 (5 bases). V was trimmed by 5 bases and J by 3 bases, leaving 13 bases between them. The germline gives CDR1 DFQATT, CDR2 SNEGSKA (reference sequence). CDR3 size: 13 residues. As DNA, the CDR3 is TGCAGTGCTGATGAGGGGCGCGACTATGGCTACACCTTC. It yields the protein CSADEGRDYGYTF.

This clonotype was seen a handful of times. The chain has TRBV3-1 and TRBJ1-2; D may be TRBD1 (6 bases). Germline CDR1 LGHDT, CDR2 YNNKEL (reference sequence). The CDR3 extends over 12 amino acids. V lost 8 bases, J lost 5 bases, and 12 bases lay in between. CDR3 DNA: TGTGCCAGCGGGGGGGACACGTATGGCTACACCTTC. Protein sequence: CASGGDTYGYTF.

This clonotype has a handful of counts. This chain links TRBV15 with TRBJ1-2, with a tentative D call TRBD1 (6 bases). CDR3 length: 13 amino acids. V was trimmed by 7 bases and J by 2 bases, leaving 11 bases between them. From germline, CDR1 is LNHNV and CDR2 YYDKDF (reference sequence). The CDR3 sequence is CATTQDRNYGYTF. Here the CDR3 DNA reads TGTGCCACCACCCAGGACAGAAACTATGGCTACACCTTC.

The J gene is TRBJ1-1, the V gene TRBV5-6; the D is unclear. CDR1 is SGHDT, CDR2 YYEEEE, per germline. The length of the CDR3 is 15 residues. Trimming left V 4 bases short and J 2 bases short, with 15 bases between. CDR3 DNA: TGTGCCAGCAGCCTTCGCCTGGGCAGTAACACTGAAGCTTTCTTT. Protein: CASSLRLGSNTEAFF.

The table lists this clonotype with a few counts. The chain is built from TRBV11-1 and TRBJ1-6; 7 positions agree with TRBD1. CDR3 length: 14 amino acids. V dropped 3 bases and J dropped 10; count of bases not matched to a gene: 6. The germline gives CDR1 SGHAT, CDR2 FQDESV (reference sequence). This CDR3 is CASSFRGDGSPLHF. For the CDR3, the DNA is TGTGCCAGCAGCTTCAGGGGGGACGGCTCACCCCTCCACTTT.

This clonotype was seen ten or more times. The gene calls are TRBV14 and TRBJ1-1, with TRBD1 as a possible D gene (5 bases). Germline V gives CDR1 SGHDN, CDR2 FVKESK. The CDR3 contains 14 residues. The ends were cut back, 4 bases at V and 0 bases at J, with 9 bases in the middle. CDR3 DNA: TGTGCCAGCAGCCCAAGAGGGGTGAACACTGAAGCTTTCTTT. Encoded protein: CASSPRGVNTEAFF.

The gene calls are TRBV7-2 and TRBJ2-3, with 11 nucleotides matching TRBD2. The CDR3 runs 15 residues. Trimming removed 5 bases from V and 6 bases from J; junction bases left unmatched: 7. Germline lookup yields CDR1 SGHTA and CDR2 FQGNSA. The DNA of the CDR3 is TGTGCCAGCAGCCCCGCGACTAGCGGGGTTGATACGCAGTATTTT. Amino acids: CASSPATSGVDTQYF.